Listed here are 19 T cell receptor beta chains from one sample, sequenced in a study of blood T cell repertoires in COVID-19. Method: immunoSEQ multiplex PCR; TCRdb's copy keeps in-frame clones and lacks some. In the table there are hundreds of thousands of clones, 85% to 90% of which are singletons. Input material: peripheral blood. Receptors originate from a woman aged 40 to 50 who had recovered from COVID-19.

V usage is TRBV9 and J usage is TRBJ2-1; D not resolved. CDR1 SGDLS and CDR2 YYNGEE come from the germline V gene. The CDR3 covers 15 residues. V was pared by 1 base and J by 0 bases, with 8 bases between. CDR3 in amino acids: CASSVSSGSYNEQFF. The CDR3 DNA follows: TGTGCCAGCAGCGTATCCTCCGGCTCCTACAATGAGCAGTTCTTC.

The chain couples TRBV7-8 to TRBJ1-6; tentatively, D is TRBD1 (5 bases). There are 16 residues in the CDR3. From germline, CDR1 is SGHVS and CDR2 FQNEAQ. V was pared by 5 bases and J by 7 bases, with 18 bases between. The CDR3 reads CASSPVLGGTNSPLHF. In DNA form, the CDR3 reads TGTGCCAGCAGCCCCGTCTTGGGAGGGACCAATTCACCCCTCCACTTT.

The chain uses TRBV5-4 and TRBJ2-5; 11 bases are shared with TRBD1. The CDR3 is 14 residues long. Germline CDR1 SGHNT, CDR2 YYREEE (reference sequence). Trimming cost V 3 bases and J 5 bases; bases outside gene matches: 3. CDR3 DNA sequence: TGTGCCAGCAGCTGGGGACAGGGGGAGGAGACCCAGTACTTC. This sequence encodes CASSWGQGEETQYF.

J is TRBJ1-1 and V is TRBV10-2; 11 nucleotides line up with TRBD1. Losses at the gene ends were 8 bases for V and 5 bases for J; bases not matched to a gene: 13. The CDR3 extends over 16 amino acids. Germline V gene data show CDR1 as WSHSY and CDR2 as SAAADI. As DNA, the CDR3 is TGCGCCAGCGGCTTGCCAGGACAGGGGGCTGGTACTGAAGCTTTCTTT. Encoded protein: CASGLPGQGAGTEAFF.

V usage is TRBV5-1 and J usage is TRBJ2-1, with 7 nucleotides matching TRBD2. CDR1 SGHRS and CDR2 YFSETQ come from the germline V gene. After removal of 0 bases from V and 3 bases from J, the junction contained 6 bases not matched to a gene. The CDR3 has 16 residues. The DNA for the CDR3 is TGCGCCAGCAGCTTGGCCTCGGGGACTATCTACAATGAGCAGTTCTTC. Residues: CASSLASGTIYNEQFF.

This clone was picked up one time. The chain uses TRBV3-1 (or the pseudogene TRBV3-2) and TRBJ2-7; 10 bases match TRBD2. The CDR3 is made up of 15 amino acids. Germline V gene lookup returns CDR1 LGHDT and CDR2 YNNKEL (reference sequence). After removal of 4 bases from V and 6 bases from J, the junction contained 9 bases not matched to a gene. The CDR3: CASSLWSGGAGEQYF. DNA for the CDR3: TGTGCCAGCAGCCTTTGGAGCGGGGGGGCAGGCGAGCAGTACTTC.

V usage is TRBV2 and J usage is TRBJ1-2, with D unresolved. The CDR3 length is 14 residues. Germline loops: CDR1 SNHLY, CDR2 FYNNEI. The ends were cut back, 4 bases at V and 4 bases at J, with 13 bases in the middle. DNA for the CDR3: TGTGCCAGCAGTGCCGGCGGATCCTTCTATGGCTACACCTTC. It yields the protein CASSAGGSFYGYTF. The full variable domain, its missing parts supplied by reference TRBV2 and TRBJ1-2, is EPEVTQTPSHQVTQMGQEVILRCVPISNHLYFYWYRQILGQKVEFLVSFYNNEISEKSEIFDDQFSVERPDGSNFTLKIRSTKLEDSAMYFCASSAGGSFYGYTFGSGTRLTVV.

The chain joins TRBV7-9 to TRBJ2-5; 13 nucleotides line up with TRBD2. Germline lookup yields CDR1 SEHNR and CDR2 FQNEAQ (reference sequence). The junction had 7 bases not matched to a gene; V was cut back by 5 bases and J by 4 bases. The length of the CDR3 is 16 residues. CDR3 amino acids: CASSLLLAGGPETQYF. The CDR3 DNA reads as TGTGCCAGCAGCCTACTACTAGCGGGGGGGCCAGAGACCCAGTACTTC.

This clone showed up just once. This chain uses TRBV7-9 with TRBJ1-4; D gene uncertain. Trimming stripped 2 bases from V and 4 bases from J, with 5 bases between. The CDR3 extends over 13 amino acids. The germline V gene has CDR1 SEHNR and CDR2 FQNEAQ (reference sequence). CDR3 nucleotides: TGTGCCAGCAGCTTAACCGGTAATGAAAAACTGTTTTTT. This translates into CASSLTGNEKLFF. The entire variable domain, with the rest obtained from reference TRBV7-9 and TRBJ1-4, is as follows: DTGVSQNPRHKITKRGQNVTFRCDPISEHNRLYWYRQTLGQGPEFLTYFQNEAQLEKSRLLSDRFSAERPKGSFSTLEIQRTEQGDSAMYLCASSLTGNEKLFFGSGTQLSVL.

V usage is TRBV2 and J usage is TRBJ1-1; 8 nucleotides align to TRBD1. V was pared by 6 bases and J by 5 bases, with 5 bases of the junction left unmatched. Germline V CDR1 and CDR2: SNHLY, FYNNEI. The length of the CDR3 is 13 residues. CDR3 coding DNA: TGTGCCAGCAGCAGGGGGCTCGTGACTGAAGCTTTCTTT. This codes for CASSRGLVTEAFF.

This chain uses TRBV6-1 with TRBJ2-4; TRBD1 is a possible D gene (6 bases). V gave up 5 bases and J gave up 7 bases, with 12 bases separating them. The V gene's germline CDR1 is MNHNS and CDR2 SASEGT. The CDR3 extends over 13 amino acids. The CDR3 region has the DNA TGTGCCAGCAGTATAAACAGGGATAACATTCAGTACTTC. Translating it yields CASSINRDNIQYF.

The chain combines TRBV4-3 with TRBJ1-1; 8 bases are shared with TRBD1. The CDR3 is 14 amino acids. Germline-derived CDR1 and CDR2 are LGHNA and YSLEER. V shed 1 base, J shed 4 bases, and the junction held 2 bases outside the gene matches. The CDR3 DNA reads as TGCGCCAGCAGCCAAGCAACAGGGGGCACTGAAGCTTTCTTT. Translating it yields CASSQATGGTEAFF.

The chain has TRBV4-1 and TRBJ2-1; tentatively, D is TRBD2 (5 bases). Germline V lookup: CDR1 MGHRA, CDR2 YSYEKL. The CDR3 is made up of 15 amino acids. The V gene lost 3 bases and the J gene lost 3 bases, with 12 bases spanning the gap. The CDR3 spells CASSHPPGVYNEQFF. The CDR3 DNA reads TGCGCCAGCAGCCATCCCCCCGGGGTCTACAATGAGCAGTTCTTC.

V is TRBV9 and J is TRBJ2-7; 12 bases are a match to TRBD1. Germline assignment: CDR1 SGDLS and CDR2 YYNGEE. The CDR3 runs 14 residues. The trim removed 5 bases at V and 6 bases at J, leaving 6 bases unmatched. CDR3 residues: CASSVGTGGGEQYF. DNA for the CDR3: TGTGCCAGCAGTGTCGGGACAGGGGGCGGCGAGCAGTACTTC.

The chain recombines TRBV5-1 with TRBJ2-7, with 9 nucleotides matching TRBD1. V lost 3 bases and J lost 1; bases outside the gene matches: 5. Germline loops: CDR1 SGHRS, CDR2 YFSETQ. The CDR3 extends over 15 amino acids. The CDR3 protein is CASSWGGQGSYEQYF. The CDR3 nucleotides are TGCGCCAGCAGCTGGGGGGGACAGGGTTCCTACGAGCAGTACTTC.

The V call is TRBV3-1 (or the pseudogene TRBV3-2), the J call TRBJ2-7, with D uncertain. This CDR3 contains 14 residues. Germline V lookup: CDR1 LGHDT, CDR2 YNNKEL (reference sequence). Trimming removed 2 bases at V and 2 bases at J, with 10 bases between. In DNA, the CDR3 is TGTGCCAGCAGCCAAACTCTGCGGCCCTACGAGCAGTACTTC. It is translated as CASSQTLRPYEQYF.

The rearrangement uses TRBV27 and TRBJ1-3; 7 bases are a match to TRBD1. The CDR3 covers 14 residues. The V gene's germline CDR1 is MNHEY and CDR2 SMNVEV (reference sequence). The junction had 2 bases not matched to a gene; V was cut back by 5 bases and J by 1 base. The CDR3 DNA follows: TGTGCCAGCAGTCCACAGGGGTCTGGAAACACCATATATTTT. Protein: CASSPQGSGNTIYF.

The chain combines TRBV7-3 with TRBJ2-7; 7 bases agree with TRBD1. The trim removed 5 bases at V and 2 bases at J, leaving 6 bases unmatched. The CDR3 totals 14 residues. CDR1 and CDR2 (germline): SGHTA, FQGTGA. The CDR3 here is CASSAQGVPYEQYF. DNA of the CDR3: TGTGCCAGCAGCGCTCAGGGGGTTCCCTACGAGCAGTACTTC.

The chain recombines TRBV21-1 with TRBJ1-4; TRBD1, the D gene given by the table, was not confirmed from the DNA. TRBV21-1 is a recognized pseudogene. CDR3 size: 17 residues. In DNA, the CDR3 is TGTGCCAGCAGCAAAGCTCCCTACAGGGGAACTAATGAAAAACTGTTTTTT. It is translated as CASSKAPYRGTNEKLFF.